The TCR beta chain under discussion was sequenced for a study of T cells in Graves' hyperthyroidism and ophthalmopathy. Study findings and constraints: Researchers found most expanded thyroid clonotypes above 0.001 in blood as well.

In this sample, this clonotype turned up many times. Its specificity is unknown. Germline CDR1 and CDR2: MNHNS and SASEGT. The length of the CDR3 is 14 residues. Deletions cut 6 bases from V and 5 bases from J, with 13 bases between. Stable Graves' hyperthyroidism denoted no ophthalmopathy progression over 18 months. Clinical symptoms, serum thyroxine and TRAb, thyroid ultrasound and orbital computed tomography together formed the diagnostic basis. PBMCs were sourced from less than 13 ml fresh peripheral blood. RNA transcripts served as the template for amplifying TCR beta CDR3 regions. An initial round of RT-PCR targeting the TCR CDR3 relied on the HTBI primer set. TCRdb reanalysed the multiplex PCR reads using MiXCR and keeps one entry per CDR3 protein. The table lists 90,000 to 120,000 distinct CDR3 sequences, about 15% of them singletons, with 40% to 50% in the top ten.

Sequencing was performed on blood. This chain joins TRBV6-1 and TRBJ2-2, with a tentative D call TRBD2 (6 bases). The TCR sequence derives from a woman aged 50 to 60 with Graves' hyperthyroidism. The CDR3 DNA reads TGTGCCAGCAGACCCTCCGGAGGGACCGGGGAGCTGTTTTTT. Its translation is CASRPSGGTGELFF.